This TCR beta chain was found in a study of blood T cell repertoires in COVID-19. Study summary: Spain, Italy and the United States supplied samples that represented acute and convalescent COVID-19. T cells, B-cell-depleted T cells, or PBMCs supplied cDNA or gDNA.

Germline CDR1 is SGHTA and CDR2 is FQGTGA. The CDR3 is 15 amino acids. Trimming pared 1 base from V and 4 bases from J, leaving 11 bases between. Per the original data handling: From reference gene primer amplification, estimates of nucleated cell counts were derived. Some clones are missing from TCRdb's copy, which holds only in-frame ones; the method was immunoSEQ multiplex PCR. That table gives V, J and clone size, and the DNA gave D and trimming. Seen here are 130,000 or so clones, about 80% observed once, and the top ten hold just under 25%. The material sequenced was peripheral blood. This chain links TRBV7-3 with TRBJ2-1; D possibly corresponds to TRBD1 (5 bases). The sequence was collected from a human donor in a cohort sampled during active COVID-19. CDR3 loop: CASSLNQGFYNEQFF. CDR3 coding DNA: TGTGCCAGCAGCTTAAATCAGGGATTTTACAATGAGCAGTTCTTC.